This TCR beta chain was documented in a study of cytomegalovirus exposure and HLA in healthy donors. Germline V gene lookup returns CDR1 MGHRA and CDR2 YSYEKL. Trimming took off 1 base at V and 4 bases at J, with 16 bases between the two ends. The CDR3 runs to 17 residues. Both 60 Vbeta primers and 13 Jbeta primers went into the PCR. Assay used: immunoSEQ multiplex PCR; TCRdb lists only in-frame clones, some missing. Of about 140,000 clones listed, 78% were seen once; the top ten hold under 3%. In the case of this clone: Its antigen is not known.

Whole-study results and caveats: Earlier analysis looked at TCR beta V segments, and most were productive about 87% or about 30% of the time. The later analysis indicated that the majority of CMV-associated TCR beta chains appeared HLA-restricted.

Specimen: PBMCs. This clonotype was obtained from a female donor in good health and CMV-seronegative. The chain has TRBV4-1 and TRBJ1-4; possible D gene TRBD1, 6 bases. The CDR3, as DNA: TGCGCCAGCAGCCAAGCCCCCGCGGACAGTCATAATGAAAAACTGTTTTTT. It translates to CASSQAPADSHNEKLFF.